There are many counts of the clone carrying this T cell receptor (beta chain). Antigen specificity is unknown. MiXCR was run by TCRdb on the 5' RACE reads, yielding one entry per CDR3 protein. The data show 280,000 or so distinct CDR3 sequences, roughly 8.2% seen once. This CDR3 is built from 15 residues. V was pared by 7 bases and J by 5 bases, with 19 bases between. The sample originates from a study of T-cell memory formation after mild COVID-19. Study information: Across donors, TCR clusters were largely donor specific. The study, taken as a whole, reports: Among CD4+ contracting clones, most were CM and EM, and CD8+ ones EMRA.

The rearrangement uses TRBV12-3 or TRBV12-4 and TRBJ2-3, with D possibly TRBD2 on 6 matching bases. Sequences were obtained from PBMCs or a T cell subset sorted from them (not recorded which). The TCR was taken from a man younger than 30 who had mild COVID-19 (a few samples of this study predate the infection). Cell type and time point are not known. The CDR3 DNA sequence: TGTGCCAGCATCAGGCGGGATACACTCGTAGATACGCAGTATTTT. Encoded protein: CASIRRDTLVDTQYF.